The 9 T cell receptor beta chains reported below all come from one sample, sequenced in a study of beta chain features in type 1 diabetes. Study results and caveats: Shortening that was moderate but significant affected the TCRB CDR3s of Type 1 diabetes patients in all four CD4+ subsets.

These receptors' targets are unknown. Isolated RNA was reverse transcribed in full, so expressed TCRB transcripts were sequenced. TCRdb's copy holds only in-frame clones and misses some; the assay was immunoSEQ multiplex PCR. The data hold roughly 140,000 clones, with 10% to 13% observed a single time. Sequenced material: central memory CD4+ T cells from blood. Receptors were obtained from a man aged 25 to 40 with type 1 diabetes.

V usage is TRBV14 and J usage is TRBJ2-5, with 7 bases fitting TRBD2. Losses at the gene ends were 1 base for V and 7 bases for J; bases not matched to a gene: 9. CDR1 is SGHDN, CDR2 FVKESK, per germline. The CDR3 loop spans 15 amino acids. The CDR3: CASSQAVGREWTQYF. The CDR3 region has the DNA TGTGCCAGCAGCCAAGCGGTGGGGCGGGAGTGGACCCAGTACTTC.

This clone was observed a handful of times. The V call is TRBV6-1, the J call TRBJ2-7; D possibly corresponds to TRBD1 (5 bases). CDR1 is MNHNS and CDR2 is SASEGT in the germline V gene. Trimming shortened V by 2 bases and J by 2 bases, and 13 bases separated the two germline ends. The CDR3 consists of 15 residues. The CDR3 region has the DNA TGTGCCAGCAGTGAACTTCTTCAGGGCACCTACGAGCAGTACTTC. Translated: CASSELLQGTYEQYF.

This clone was observed a handful of times. The chain uses TRBV27 and TRBJ2-1; 8 nucleotides line up with TRBD2. The CDR3 extends over 14 amino acids. The V gene end was trimmed by 5 bases and the J gene end by 8 bases; junction bases not matched to a gene: 8. Germline lookup yields CDR1 MNHEY and CDR2 SMNVEV (reference sequence). The CDR3 reads CASSGGLDSDEQFF. In DNA, the CDR3 is TGTGCCAGCAGTGGGGGACTAGATTCGGATGAGCAGTTCTTC.

The DNA for the CDR3 is TGTGCCAGCAGCCAAGCTACCCAGGGTATCCACGAGCAGTACTTC. Translating gives CASSQATQGIHEQYF. The rearrangement joins TRBV4-2 to TRBJ2-7; TRBD1 is a possible D gene (5 bases). This CDR3 region has 15 residues. Germline CDR1 LGHNA, CDR2 YNFKEQ. The V gene lost 1 base and the J gene lost 5 bases, with 15 bases spanning the gap.

The chain couples TRBV30 to TRBJ2-2, with 10 positions matching TRBD1. CDR1 is GTSNPN and CDR2 is SVGIG in the germline V gene (reference sequence). V was clipped by 4 bases and J by 4 bases; unmatched bases: 3. The CDR3 runs to 14 residues. The CDR3 here is CAWKTGGITGELFF. CDR3 bases: TGTGCCTGGAAGACAGGGGGCATCACCGGGGAGCTGTTTTTT.

Only a few counts were recorded for this clone. The CDR3 bases are TGCGCCAGCAGCCAAGTTTACCGAGCCACCGGGGAGCTGTTTTTT. Encoded protein: CASSQVYRATGELFF. The chain recombines TRBV4-3 with TRBJ2-2; D call uncertain. The CDR3 is 15 residues long. V lost 1 base, J lost 4 bases, and 10 bases lay in between. Germline V CDR1 and CDR2: LGHNA, YSLEER.

This clone has just a few counts. The chain has TRBV4-1 and TRBJ2-2, with 8 nucleotides matching TRBD2. Germline values: CDR1 MGHRA, CDR2 YSYEKL. Trimming cost V 3 bases and J 2 bases; bases outside gene matches: 2. The CDR3 spans 15 residues. For the CDR3, the DNA is TGCGCCAGCAGCCAGCGGGGGGCTAACACCGGGGAGCTGTTTTTT. Translating it yields CASSQRGANTGELFF.

This clone was counted a few times. The V call is TRBV2, the J call TRBJ2-1; the D gene is possibly TRBD2 (6 bases). The V gene's germline CDR1 is SNHLY and CDR2 FYNNEI. Trimming stripped 7 bases from V and 8 bases from J, with 12 bases between. CDR3 length: 12 amino acids. The CDR3 DNA reads as TGTGCCAGCAACGGGAGAATGGATGAGCAGTTCTTC. Translating gives CASNGRMDEQFF.

This clone came up many times. The V gene is TRBV19, the J gene TRBJ1-1; 8 positions agree with TRBD1. V was pared by 6 bases and J by 0 bases, with 3 bases of the junction left unmatched. The germline V gene has CDR1 LNHDA and CDR2 SQIVND (reference sequence). The CDR3 consists of 14 residues. CDR3 amino acids: CASRGQVMNTEAFF. The CDR3 region has the DNA TGTGCCAGTAGGGGACAGGTAATGAACACTGAAGCTTTCTTT.